The clone carrying this TCR beta chain has more than one count but fewer than ten. Its antigen is not known. PCR was performed a second time for about 7 to 12 cycles using a sample-barcoded 5' primer and a J-beta primer mix. MiXCR was run by TCRdb on the 5' RACE reads, yielding one entry per CDR3 protein. Seen here are 1 million or so distinct CDR3 sequences, about 25% observed once, and the top ten hold about 0.8%. These data are taken from a study of blood T cells in healthy people across ages. CDR1 ENHRY and CDR2 SYGVKD come from the germline V gene. CDR3 size: 13 residues. With 8 bases clipped from V and 5 bases from J, the junction kept 5 bases outside the gene matches. Study-wide results and caveats: Since the PBMCs were unsorted, naive and antigen-experienced cells could not be conclusively compared.

These data were also filed under a second study, of T cells of mothers and their children. That report notes: Input to cDNA synthesis comprised all extracted RNA, at a ratio of around 1.6 ug per 15 ul. Regardless of relatedness, pairs show thymic selection shaping TCR recombination output in a similar manner. Nobody spotted any persistent microchimeric T cell clones.

This clonotype originated in a girl aged 2 to 10 in good health. The material sequenced was blood. The rearrangement uses TRBV10-3 and TRBJ1-5; 8 nucleotides match TRBD1. CDR3 DNA: TGTGCCATCGGGAAACAGGGGGATCAGCCCCAGCATTTT. Translation: CAIGKQGDQPQHF.